This is a list of T cell receptor beta chains from one sample in a study of T cell changes during pregnancy in multiple sclerosis. Data came from immunoSEQ multiplex PCR; TCRdb stores just in-frame clones and leaves some out. The table has 100,000 to 110,000 clones, around 92% seen once. The source was peripheral blood, collected after pregnancy. The source of these receptors is a female donor with multiple sclerosis, enrolled in a pregnancy study. Both conserved end residues are part of each CDR3. A D gene is named only where the DNA matches it firmly. Size values are once, few and many counts, or a class for expanded clones, and some rows have none.

CDR3 protein | CDR3 DNA | J gene | V gene | clone size | D gene
CASSRTIYEQYF | TGTGCCAGCAGTAGGACTATTTACGAGCAGTACTTC | TRBJ2-7 | TRBV28 | NA | NA
CASSLSGGGVAFF | TGTGCCAGCAGCTTATCGGGGGGCGGGGTGGCTTTCTTT | TRBJ1-1 | TRBV11-3 | once | NA
CSVGGTSGSILEQFF | TGCAGCGTGGGTGGGACTAGCGGGAGTATCCTTGAGCAGTTCTTC | TRBJ2-1 | TRBV29-1 | NA | TRBD2
CASSPRLVHEQFF | TGTGCCAGCAGCCCGAGACTAGTCCATGAGCAGTTCTTC | TRBJ2-1 | TRBV7-8 | NA | NA
CAWSLQVSGNTIYF | TGTGCCTGGAGTCTACAGGTCTCTGGAAACACCATATATTTT | TRBJ1-3 | TRBV30 | NA | NA
CASSMIRGTGGNQPQHF | TGTGCCAGTAGTATGATAAGGGGGACAGGGGGCAATCAGCCCCAGCATTTT | TRBJ1-5 | TRBV19 | NA | TRBD1
CASSPPGLLGTGDEDYTF | TGTGCCAGTAGTCCCCCCGGGCTCCTTGGGACAGGGGACGAGGACTACACCTTC | TRBJ1-2 | TRBV19 | once | TRBD1
CASSILGANQPQHF | TGTGCCAGTAGTATTTTGGGAGCTAATCAGCCCCAGCATTTT | TRBJ1-5 | TRBV19 | NA | NA
CASTTQGPHGYTF | TGTGCCAGCACTACGCAGGGGCCTCATGGCTACACCTTC | TRBJ1-2 | TRBV28 | NA | NA
CASIPGAWAEAFF | TGTGCCAGCATTCCAGGGGCATGGGCTGAAGCTTTCTTT | TRBJ1-1 | TRBV6-5 | NA | NA
CASSVAGSASSYNEQFF | TGTGCCAGCAGCGTGGCCGGGAGCGCGAGCTCCTACAATGAGCAGTTCTTC | TRBJ2-1 | TRBV9 | NA | NA
CATSTGQRQFF | TGTGCCACCTCAACGGGACAGCGGCAGTTCTTC | TRBJ2-1 | TRBV19 | NA | TRBD1
CASSKLPGASNQPQHF | TGTGCCAGCAGCAAATTACCAGGGGCCAGCAATCAGCCCCAGCATTTT | TRBJ1-5 | TRBV21-1 | few | NA
CAIRGGVRNEQFF | TGTGCCATCCGAGGGGGGGTTAGAAATGAGCAGTTCTTC | TRBJ2-1 | TRBV19 | NA | NA
CAISTGVGNSPLHF | TGTGCCATCTCGACAGGGGTCGGGAATTCACCCCTCCACTTT | TRBJ1-6 | TRBV10-3 | NA | TRBD1
CASSLTASGRAQGSYEQYF | TGCGCCAGCAGCTTGACGGCTAGCGGGAGGGCACAGGGCTCCTACGAGCAGTACTTC | TRBJ2-7 | TRBV5-1 | once | TRBD2
CASSQAVTLQPQHF | TGCGCCAGCAGCCAAGCGGTAACCCTGCAGCCCCAGCATTTT | TRBJ1-5 | TRBV4-1 | NA | NA
CASSYSAGAGNTIYF | TGTGCCAGCAGTTACTCGGCAGGGGCGGGAAACACCATATATTTT | TRBJ1-3 | TRBV6-5 | NA | NA
CASIPRGSGNGYTF | TGTGCCAGCATCCCCAGGGGGTCAGGCAATGGCTACACCTTC | TRBJ1-2 | TRBV6-6 | NA | TRBD1
CASSQTGDPYNEQFF | TGTGCCAGCAGCCAGACAGGGGACCCATACAATGAGCAGTTCTTC | TRBJ2-1 | TRBV4-2 | once | TRBD1
CAISKSGLSNGYTF | TGTGCCATCAGCAAGTCTGGTTTGTCTAACGGCTACACCTTC | TRBJ1-2 | TRBV10-3 | NA | NA
CAISDPDRQNTDTQYF | TGTGCCATCAGTGACCCCGACCGACAGAACACAGATACGCAGTATTTT | TRBJ2-3 | TRBV10-3 | NA | NA
CASSQPSGGGAYEQYF | TGTGCCAGCAGCCAGCCAAGCGGCGGGGGGGCCTACGAGCAGTACTTC | TRBJ2-7 | TRBV7-2 | NA | TRBD2
CAISRGQGDTQYF | TGTGCCATCTCCAGGGGGCAGGGGGATACGCAGTATTTT | TRBJ2-3 | TRBV10-3 | NA | TRBD1
CASSSNLRQSSYNSPLHF | TGCGCCAGCAGCTCCAACCTAAGACAGAGCTCCTATAATTCACCCCTCCACTTT | TRBJ1-6 | TRBV5-1 | NA | NA
CASSQEARGRGSNQPQHF | TGTGCCAGCAGCCAAGAAGCAAGGGGGCGTGGGAGCAATCAGCCCCAGCATTTT | TRBJ1-5 | TRBV4-2 | NA | TRBD1
CASSFIYEQYF | TGTGCCAGCAGTTTTATCTACGAGCAGTACTTC | TRBJ2-7 | TRBV28 | NA | NA
CASSLGTSGMIGDTQYF | TGCGCCAGCAGCTTGGGGACTAGCGGGATGATTGGGGATACGCAGTATTTT | TRBJ2-3 | TRBV5-1 | NA | TRBD2
CASSQDFDRHNYGYTF | TGCGCCAGCAGCCAAGACTTTGACAGGCACAACTATGGCTACACCTTC | TRBJ1-2 | TRBV4-3 | NA | NA
CASSATTGDTGELFF | TGTGCCAGCAGCGCGACAACAGGGGACACCGGGGAGCTGTTTTTT | TRBJ2-2 | TRBV9 | NA | TRBD1
CASSLRGSNQPQHF | TGTGCCAGCAGCTTAAGGGGTAGCAATCAGCCCCAGCATTTT | TRBJ1-5 | TRBV7-6 | NA | NA
CASSLGREWGVPGETQYF | TGTGCCAGCAGTTTAGGGCGGGAGTGGGGGGTTCCAGGAGAGACCCAGTACTTC | TRBJ2-5 | TRBV28 | NA | TRBD2
CASTPRANTPSTDTQYF | TGTGCCAGCACCCCCCGTGCGAATACTCCTAGCACAGATACGCAGTATTTT | TRBJ2-3 | TRBV28 | NA | NA
CASSAISGRAYEQYF | TGTGCCAGCAGCGCAATTAGCGGGAGGGCCTACGAGCAGTACTTC | TRBJ2-7 | TRBV5-8 | NA | TRBD2
CATEGQRNTGELFF | TGTGCCACCGAAGGACAACGGAACACCGGGGAGCTGTTTTTT | TRBJ2-2 | TRBV19 | NA | NA
CASRGGAEAFF | TGTGCCTCTCGGGGGGGGGCCGAAGCTTTCTTT | TRBJ1-1 | TRBV10-3 | NA | NA
CASSHRLGDTQYF | TGTGCCAGCAGCCACCGACTAGGTGATACGCAGTATTTT | TRBJ2-3 | TRBV7-3 | NA | NA
CAISESRGRDTGELFF | TGTGCCATCAGTGAGTCTCGAGGGAGAGACACCGGGGAGCTGTTTTTT | TRBJ2-2 | TRBV10-3 | NA | NA
CSVHDRVDEQYF | TGCAGCGTTCACGACAGGGTCGACGAGCAGTACTTC | TRBJ2-7 | TRBV29-1 | NA | TRBD1
CASSPWGGTEAFF | TGTGCCAGTAGTCCTTGGGGGGGGACTGAAGCTTTCTTT | TRBJ1-1 | TRBV19 | once | NA
CASSLESYTGELFF | TGTGCCAGCAGCTTAGAGAGTTACACCGGGGAGCTGTTTTTT | TRBJ2-2 | TRBV11-3 | NA | NA